The 20 T cell receptor beta chains below were found in one sample sequenced in a study of beta chain features in type 1 diabetes. Expressed TCRB transcripts were sequenced because the isolated RNA had all been reverse transcribed beforehand. Generated by immunoSEQ multiplex PCR, the TCRdb table keeps only in-frame clones and is missing some. The sample includes about 320,000 clones, around 15% seen only once; the top ten take about 6.7%. Sequencing was done on a sample of central memory CD4+ T cells from blood. Receptors originate from a man aged 25 to 45 in good health.

On this clone: At one boundary the junction diverges from the germline segment, which might be a read error. The gene calls are TRBV6-1 and TRBJ2-1; 11 bases are a match to TRBD2. Germline loops: CDR1 MNHNS, CDR2 SASEGT. This CDR3 has 17 amino acids. CDR3: CAISGSGTSGSYNEQFF. CDR3 DNA: TGTGCCATCAGTGGGTCCGGGACTAGCGGATCCTACAATGAGCAGTTCTTC.

This clone appeared a few times. The V call is TRBV5-4, the J call TRBJ1-1, with D perhaps matching TRBD1 (5 bases). V lost 3 bases to trimming and J lost 7 bases, with 19 bases between them. From germline, CDR1 is SGHNT and CDR2 YYREEE (reference sequence). CDR3 length: 15 residues. This CDR3 is CASSSGGGGRSEAFF. CDR3 sequence (DNA): TGTGCCAGCAGCTCCGGGGGGGGAGGAAGGAGTGAAGCTTTCTTT.

This clone has more than one count but fewer than ten. This chain joins TRBV5-4 and TRBJ1-1, with D tentatively TRBD1 (5 bases). The CDR3 totals 16 residues. V lost 0 bases and J 0 bases, leaving 12 bases between the germline ends. Per germline, CDR1 SGHNT and CDR2 YYREEE (reference sequence). CDR3 sequence: CASSLGTGAMNTEAFF. CDR3 DNA sequence: TGTGCCAGCAGCTTGGGTACAGGAGCAATGAACACTGAAGCTTTCTTT.

The chain recombines TRBV21-1 with TRBJ2-1; the table's D call TRBD2 went unverified against the DNA. TRBV21-1 is given as a pseudogene. This CDR3 spans 12 amino acids. The CDR3 DNA follows: TGTGCCAGCAGCAAAGTTCCGTATGAGCAGTTCTTC. It specifies CASSKVPYEQFF.

This clone was detected only a few times. The V gene is TRBV30, the J gene TRBJ1-1; maybe TRBD1 (5 bases). The CDR3 has 13 residues. Looked up from germline, CDR1 is GTSNPN and CDR2 is SVGIG (reference sequence). The germline V and J ends were trimmed by 4 bases and 3 bases, with 12 bases remaining between them. In DNA form, the CDR3 reads TGTGCCTGGACAGGGAATTTGGACACTGAAGCTTTCTTT. The encoded protein is CAWTGNLDTEAFF. Combining the CDR3 with reference TRBV30 and TRBJ1-1 gives the whole variable domain SQTIHQWPATLVQPVGSPLSLECTVEGTSNPNLYWYRQAAGRGLQLLFYSVGIGQISSEVPQNLSASRPQDRQFILSSKKLLLSDSGFYLCAWTGNLDTEAFFGQGTRLTVV.

The chain couples TRBV11-2 to TRBJ2-6, with D possibly matching TRBD1 (6 bases). The CDR3 totals 17 residues. In germline, CDR1 is SGHAT, CDR2 FQNNGV. The V end was cut by 5 bases, the J end by 0 bases, with 14 bases between. CDR3 region: CASSSGQHFSGANVLTF. CDR3 nucleotides: TGTGCCAGCAGCAGCGGACAGCATTTCTCTGGGGCCAACGTCCTGACTTTC. Full variable domain (missing parts from reference TRBV11-2 and TRBJ2-6): EAGVAQSPRYKIIEKRQSVAFWCNPISGHATLYWYQQILGQGPKLLIQFQNNGVVDDSQLPKDRFSAERLKGVDSTLKIQPAKLEDSAVYLCASSSGQHFSGANVLTFGAGSRLTVL.

This clone was seen a few times. The chain employs TRBV30 and TRBJ1-6; D remains ambiguous. Per germline, CDR1 GTSNPN and CDR2 SVGIG (reference sequence). The CDR3 consists of 13 residues. Trimming shortened V by 4 bases and J by 11 bases, and 15 bases separated the two germline ends. CDR3 region: CAWTLTPQAPLHF. CDR3 nucleotide sequence: TGTGCCTGGACGCTTACCCCTCAGGCACCCCTCCACTTT.

The chain joins TRBV2 to TRBJ1-5; 7 bases are shared with TRBD1. Trimming took 5 bases from V and 3 from J; bases not matched to a gene: 10. The CDR3 loop spans 16 amino acids. Per germline, CDR1 SNHLY and CDR2 FYNNEI. The CDR3 DNA reads TGTGCCAGCAGTCGAGGGACAGAACTATTCAATCAGCCCCAGCATTTT. This gives the protein CASSRGTELFNQPQHF.

This clone was recorded a few times. The chain links TRBV27 to TRBJ2-7; TRBD2 matches 9 bases. V trimming: 5 bases; J trimming: 4 bases; junction bases outside the gene matches: 6. CDR3 length: 14 residues. Looked up from germline, CDR1 is MNHEY and CDR2 is SMNVEV (reference sequence). CDR3 DNA: TGTGCCAGCAGTCCGAGGGCGGGGGGGTACGAGCAGTACGTC. Translating it yields CASSPRAGGYEQYV.

This clone was seen a few times. The chain recombines TRBV25-1 with TRBJ1-4; D call uncertain. This CDR3 comprises 14 residues. The V gene's germline CDR1 is MGHDK and CDR2 SYGVNS. V was clipped by 1 base and J by 8 bases, with 11 bases between them. CDR3 in amino acids: CASSESKVGEKLFF. In nucleotides, the CDR3 is TGTGCCAGCAGTGAATCCAAGGTTGGGGAAAAACTGTTTTTT.

This clone was counted many times. V is TRBV6-5 and J is TRBJ2-7; TRBD1 matches at 10 bases. The CDR3 is made up of 15 amino acids. J gave up 3 bases and V 2 bases, and 4 bases lay outside the gene matches. Germline V gene lookup returns CDR1 MNHEY and CDR2 SVGAGI. The chain's CDR3 is CASSYGGDRGYEQYF. The CDR3 nucleotides are TGTGCCAGCAGTTACGGGGGGGACAGGGGCTACGAGCAGTACTTC.

The rearrangement joins TRBV5-1 to TRBJ2-1, with 12 bases fitting TRBD2. J lost 5 bases, V lost 2 bases, and 5 bases had no gene match. The germline V gene encodes CDR1 SGHRS and CDR2 YFSETQ. CDR3 length: 16 residues. The chain's CDR3 is CASSFRTSGTNNEQFF. In DNA, the CDR3 is TGCGCCAGCAGCTTCAGGACTAGCGGGACCAACAATGAGCAGTTCTTC.

This clone occurred a few times. The V call is TRBV19, the J call TRBJ1-3, with D possibly matching TRBD1 (5 bases). From germline, CDR1 is LNHDA and CDR2 SQIVND (reference sequence). The V end was cut by 3 bases, the J end by 7 bases, with 19 bases between. CDR3 length: 16 residues. CDR3 DNA sequence: TGTGCCAGTAGTATGATTGGGACGACAGAGACTAACACCATATATTTT. Protein product: CASSMIGTTETNTIYF.

The rearrangement uses TRBV18 and TRBJ2-7; D unclear. Germline V gene lookup returns CDR1 KGHSH and CDR2 LQKENI. Trimming stripped 1 base from V and 0 bases from J, with 13 bases between. CDR3 length: 16 residues. Written as DNA, the CDR3 is TGTGCCAGCTCACCACGGAAAAGGGCGGTCTCCTACGAGCAGTACTTC. Translation gives CASSPRKRAVSYEQYF.

This clone has a handful of counts. The V and J genes are TRBV5-1 and TRBJ2-1; 8 nucleotides agree with TRBD1. This CDR3 has 15 amino acids. The V and J ends lost 4 bases and 7 bases, in that order; junction bases with no gene match: 10. Germline-derived CDR1 and CDR2 are SGHRS and YFSETQ. CDR3 loop: CASSPQGALRNEQFF. CDR3 DNA sequence: TGCGCCAGCAGCCCTCAGGGGGCGCTGAGAAATGAGCAGTTCTTC.

This clone was detected many times. V is TRBV11-2 and J is TRBJ2-3; tentative D call: TRBD1 (5 bases). The V and J ends lost 2 bases and 2 bases respectively, with 11 bases between them. CDR1 is SGHAT, CDR2 FQNNGV, per germline. The CDR3 runs 15 residues. The CDR3 coding sequence is TGTGCCAGCAGCTTAAGGGGCGGAGACACAGATACGCAGTATTTT. This codes for CASSLRGGDTDTQYF. Full variable domain (rest looked up from reference TRBV11-2 and TRBJ2-3): EAGVAQSPRYKIIEKRQSVAFWCNPISGHATLYWYQQILGQGPKLLIQFQNNGVVDDSQLPKDRFSAERLKGVDSTLKIQPAKLEDSAVYLCASSLRGGDTDTQYFGPGTRLTVL.

This clone was observed a few times. The CDR3 nucleotides are TGTGCCAGCAGGACCTCCACAGGGGCCTCCTACGAGCAGTACGTC. It specifies CASRTSTGASYEQYV. The J gene is TRBJ2-7, the V gene TRBV6-5; 7 bases are a match to TRBD1. The V segment lost 6 bases and the J segment 0 bases; nucleotides outside the gene matches: 8. From germline, CDR1 is MNHEY and CDR2 SVGAGI. The CDR3 runs to 15 residues.

On this clone itself: A much larger clonotype is one base distant, so this may be a read error. V usage is TRBV29-1 and J usage is TRBJ2-1; 7 bases are shared with TRBD2. The CDR3 is made up of 14 amino acids. Looked up from germline, CDR1 is SQVTM and CDR2 is ANQGSEA. The ends lost 7 bases at V and 3 bases at J; junction bases unmatched: 9. The CDR3 loop reads CSGGGRGRYNEQFF. The CDR3 nucleotides read TGCAGCGGTGGGGGGAGGGGACGCTACAATGAGCAGTTCTTC.

V and J are TRBV9 and TRBJ2-5; 10 positions match TRBD2. V lost 3 bases and J lost 3; bases outside the gene matches: 5. The CDR3 is 15 amino acids. Germline CDR1 and CDR2: SGDLS and YYNGEE. The chain's CDR3 is CASSAEGLAKETQYF. The CDR3 DNA is TGTGCCAGCAGCGCCGAGGGACTAGCGAAAGAGACCCAGTACTTC.

This clone was picked up a small number of times. The rearrangement joins TRBV27 to TRBJ1-2; 10 nucleotides match TRBD1. Germline CDR1 reads MNHEY; CDR2 reads SMNVEV (reference sequence). J lost 7 bases, V lost 5 bases, and 13 bases had no gene match. The CDR3 has 16 residues. CDR3: CASSRGGGQGSSGYTF. The CDR3 DNA sequence: TGTGCCAGCAGTCGTGGGGGGGGACAGGGGTCTTCTGGCTACACCTTC.